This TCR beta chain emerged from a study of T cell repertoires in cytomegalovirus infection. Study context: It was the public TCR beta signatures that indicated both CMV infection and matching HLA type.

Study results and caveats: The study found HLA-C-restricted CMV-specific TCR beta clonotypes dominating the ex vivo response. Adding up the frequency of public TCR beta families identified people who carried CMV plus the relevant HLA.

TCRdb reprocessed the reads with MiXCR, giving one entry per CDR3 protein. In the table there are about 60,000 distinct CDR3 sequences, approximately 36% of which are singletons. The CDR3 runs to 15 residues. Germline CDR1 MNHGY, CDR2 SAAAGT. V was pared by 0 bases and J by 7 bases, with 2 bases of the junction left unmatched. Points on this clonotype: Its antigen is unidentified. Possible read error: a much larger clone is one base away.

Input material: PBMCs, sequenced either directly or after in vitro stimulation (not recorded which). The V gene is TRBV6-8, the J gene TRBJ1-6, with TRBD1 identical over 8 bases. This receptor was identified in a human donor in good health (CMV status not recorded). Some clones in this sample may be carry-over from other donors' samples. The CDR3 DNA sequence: TGTGCCAGCAGTTACTCGGACAGGGCGAATTCACCCCTCCACTTT. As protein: CASSYSDRANSPLHF.